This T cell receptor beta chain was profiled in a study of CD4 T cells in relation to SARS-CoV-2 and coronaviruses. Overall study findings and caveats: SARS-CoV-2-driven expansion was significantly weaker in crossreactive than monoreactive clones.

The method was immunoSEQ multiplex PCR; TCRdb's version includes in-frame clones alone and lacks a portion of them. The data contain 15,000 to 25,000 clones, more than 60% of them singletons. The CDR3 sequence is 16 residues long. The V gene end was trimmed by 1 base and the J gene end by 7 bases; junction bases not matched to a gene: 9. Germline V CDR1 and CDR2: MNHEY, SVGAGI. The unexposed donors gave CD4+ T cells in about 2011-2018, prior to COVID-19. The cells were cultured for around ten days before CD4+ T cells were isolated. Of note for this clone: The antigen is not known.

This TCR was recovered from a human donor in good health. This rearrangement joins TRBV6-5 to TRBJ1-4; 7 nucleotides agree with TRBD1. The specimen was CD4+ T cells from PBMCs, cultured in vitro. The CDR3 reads CASSYLPSGTVEKLFF. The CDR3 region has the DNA TGTGCCAGCAGTTACTTGCCCTCTGGGACAGTTGAAAAACTGTTTTTT.